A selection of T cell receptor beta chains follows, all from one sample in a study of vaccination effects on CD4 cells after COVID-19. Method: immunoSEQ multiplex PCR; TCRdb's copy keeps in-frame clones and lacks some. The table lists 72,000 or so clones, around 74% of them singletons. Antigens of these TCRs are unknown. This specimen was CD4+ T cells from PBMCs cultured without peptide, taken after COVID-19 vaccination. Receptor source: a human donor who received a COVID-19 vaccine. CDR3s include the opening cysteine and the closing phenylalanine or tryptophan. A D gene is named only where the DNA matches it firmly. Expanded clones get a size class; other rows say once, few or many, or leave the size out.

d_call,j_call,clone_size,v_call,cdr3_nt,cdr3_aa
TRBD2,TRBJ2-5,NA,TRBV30,TGTGCCTGGAGATGGGGGGGGGAGACCCAGTACTTC,CAWRWGGETQYF
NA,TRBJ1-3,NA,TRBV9,TGTGCCAGCAGCGTAGGGAGCTCTGGAAACACCATATATTTT,CASSVGSSGNTIYF
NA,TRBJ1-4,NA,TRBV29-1,TGCAGCGTTGGTTTTGGAGGTGAAAAACTGTTTTTT,CSVGFGGEKLFF
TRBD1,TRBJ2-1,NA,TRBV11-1,TGTGCCAGCAGCTTAGGACAGGGGAGTAATGAGCAGTTCTTC,CASSLGQGSNEQFF
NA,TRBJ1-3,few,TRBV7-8,TGTGCCAGCAGCTTACAGGCAATCGGCTCTGGAAACACCATATATTTT,CASSLQAIGSGNTIYF
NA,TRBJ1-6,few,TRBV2,TGTGCCAGCAGCAGGGAACAAGCGAATTCACCCCTCCACTTT,CASSREQANSPLHF
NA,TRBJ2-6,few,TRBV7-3,TGTGCCAGCAGCTTACTCGTCTCTGGGGCCAACGTCCTGACTTTC,CASSLLVSGANVLTF
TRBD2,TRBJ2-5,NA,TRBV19,TGTGCCAGTAGTAGCGGGACTAGCGAGGAAGAGACCCAGTACTTC,CASSSGTSEEETQYF
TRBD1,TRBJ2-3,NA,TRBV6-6,TGTGCCAGCAACAGGGGGGTCACAGATACGCAGTATTTT,CASNRGVTDTQYF
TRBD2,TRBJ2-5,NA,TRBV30,TGTGCCTGGTCCGGGACTAGTGTTCAAGAGACCCAGTACTTC,CAWSGTSVQETQYF
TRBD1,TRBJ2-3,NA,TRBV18,TGTGCCAGCTCACCCGGGACAGGAATCCGCACAGATACGCAGTATTTT,CASSPGTGIRTDTQYF
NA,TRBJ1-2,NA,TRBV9,TGTGCCAGCAGCGATCCGGGGACGGCTAACTATGGCTACACCTTC,CASSDPGTANYGYTF
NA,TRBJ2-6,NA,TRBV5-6,TGTGCCAGCAGCTTCGTCGCTGGGGCCAACGTCCTGACTTTC,CASSFVAGANVLTF
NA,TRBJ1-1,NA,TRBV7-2,TGTGCCAGCAGCCTGCAGGGGTCGGGCACTGAAGCTTTCTTT,CASSLQGSGTEAFF
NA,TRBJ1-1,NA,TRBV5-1,TGCGCCAGCAGCCCGAAATACAATACAGGGAACACTGAAGCTTTCTTT,CASSPKYNTGNTEAFF
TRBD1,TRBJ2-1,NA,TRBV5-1,TGCGCCAGCAGCTTGGCATCCGGGACAGCAAACAATGAGCAGTTCTTC,CASSLASGTANNEQFF
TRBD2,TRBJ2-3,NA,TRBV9,TGTGCCAGCAGCGTATCTAGCGGGGGGGCCACAGATACGCAGTATTTT,CASSVSSGGATDTQYF
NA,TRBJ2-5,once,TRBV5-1,TGCGCCAGCAGCTTGAGAAAAGGGGACGAGACCCAGTACTTC,CASSLRKGDETQYF
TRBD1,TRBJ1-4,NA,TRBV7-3,TGTGCCAGCAGGAGGGGGCGTAATGAAAAACTGTTTTTT,CASRRGRNEKLFF